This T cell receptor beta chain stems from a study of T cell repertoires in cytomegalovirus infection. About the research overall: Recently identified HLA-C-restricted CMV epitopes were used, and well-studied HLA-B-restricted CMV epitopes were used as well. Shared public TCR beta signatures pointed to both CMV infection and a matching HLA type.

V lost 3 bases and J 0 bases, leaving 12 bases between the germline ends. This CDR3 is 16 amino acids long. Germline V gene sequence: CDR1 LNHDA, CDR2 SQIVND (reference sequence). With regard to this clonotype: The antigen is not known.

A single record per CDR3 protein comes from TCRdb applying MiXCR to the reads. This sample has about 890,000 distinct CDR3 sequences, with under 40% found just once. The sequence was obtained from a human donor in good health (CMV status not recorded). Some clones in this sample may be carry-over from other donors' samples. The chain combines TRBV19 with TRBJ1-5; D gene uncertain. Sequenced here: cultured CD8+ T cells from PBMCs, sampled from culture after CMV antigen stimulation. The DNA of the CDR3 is TGTGCCAGTAGTATTCCAACACCATATAGCAATCAGCCCCAGCATTTT. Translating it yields CASSIPTPYSNQPQHF.